Each of the 30 T cell receptor beta chains below was sequenced from the same sample in a study of T-cell memory formation after mild COVID-19 (dated by TCRdb to the early 2020s). Receptors were amplified or captured by 5' RACE. Sequenced on an Illumina NovaSeq 6000. TCRdb trimmed the raw reads at Q25, called clones with MiXCR and kept productive beta chains. CDR3 protein sequences are deduplicated, and each keeps its most common genes and DNA. The sample records fewer than 500,000 distinct CDR3 sequences, around a quarter of which are singletons. 9.5% to 15% of the sample is in the top ten clones. The source material was PBMCs or a T cell subset sorted from them (not recorded which). These TCRs come from an adult woman who had mild COVID-19 (a few samples of this study predate the infection). The sample titles of this study are shuffled in the database, so cell type and time point are left out; the donor was told from shared clones.

The chain has TRBV7-9 and TRBJ2-1; 9 bases align to TRBD2. Germline CDR1 and CDR2: SEHNR and FQNEAQ (reference sequence). Losses at the gene ends were 5 bases for V and 5 bases for J; bases not matched to a gene: 7. This CDR3 has 15 amino acids. The CDR3 reads CASSELAGSDNEQFF. CDR3 nucleotides: TGTGCCAGCAGCGAACTAGCGGGCTCTGACAATGAGCAGTTCTTC.

The gene calls are TRBV27 and TRBJ2-7; D may be TRBD2 (6 bases). The germline V and J ends were trimmed by 7 bases and 2 bases, with 18 bases remaining between them. CDR3 size: 15 residues. Germline V gene data show CDR1 as MNHEY and CDR2 as SMNVEV (reference sequence). In DNA, the CDR3 is TGTGCCAGCACCCTTCATCCAGCGGGTACCTACGAGCAGTACTTC. This sequence encodes CASTLHPAGTYEQYF.

This clonotype was seen more than once but under ten times. The V and J genes are TRBV5-1 and TRBJ1-3, with D uncertain. The CDR3 length is 12 residues. In germline, CDR1 is SGHRS, CDR2 YFSETQ. V was clipped by 4 bases and J by 6 bases, with 8 bases between them. As DNA, the CDR3 is TGCGCCAGCAGCCGAGGAGAAAACACCATATATTTT. This gives the protein CASSRGENTIYF.

The gene calls are TRBV9 and TRBJ2-1; possibly TRBD1 or TRBD2 for D (5 bases each). The CDR3 is 15 amino acids. Trimming stripped 0 bases from V and 7 bases from J, with 14 bases between. Germline V gene data show CDR1 as SGDLS and CDR2 as YYNGEE. The CDR3 loop is CASSVAWGTGNEQFF. In nucleotides, the CDR3 is TGTGCCAGCAGCGTAGCTTGGGGGACGGGGAATGAGCAGTTCTTC.

The table lists this clonotype with many counts. V usage is TRBV12-3 or TRBV12-4 and J usage is TRBJ2-5, with 10 bases identical to TRBD2. The V and J ends lost 3 bases and 7 bases, in that order; junction bases with no gene match: 11. The CDR3 consists of 16 residues. CDR3 bases: TGTGCCAGCAGTTTGACTAGCGGGCCCGGCGGTGGGACCCAGTACTTC. Its translation is CASSLTSGPGGGTQYF.

The sample holds a few counts of this clonotype. This chain uses TRBV5-1 with TRBJ2-5, with D possibly called TRBD1 or TRBD2 (5 bases each). Per the germline V gene, CDR1 is SGHRS and CDR2 is YFSETQ. Trimming cost V 0 bases and J 10 bases, with 16 bases left between them. The CDR3 covers 14 residues. DNA of the CDR3: TGCGCCAGCAGCTTGGCAGACGGGGCCACCGACCAGTACTTC. As protein: CASSLADGATDQYF. The full variable domain, in which reference TRBV5-1 and TRBJ2-5 provide the parts outside the CDR3, is KAGVTQTPRYLIKTRGQQVTLSCSPISGHRSVSWYQQTPGQGLQFLFEYFSETQRNKGNFPGRFSGRQFSNSRSEMNVSTLELGDSALYLCASSLADGATDQYFGPGTRLLVL.

The chain couples TRBV11-3 to TRBJ2-5, with TRBD2 matching over 14 bases. The CDR3 contains 15 residues. Germline CDR1 SGHNT, CDR2 YENEEA. The J segment lost 4 bases and the V segment lost 5 bases, leaving 3 bases of the junction unmatched. CDR3 sequence (DNA): TGTGCCAGCAGCCGGGGACTAGCGGGAGCAGAGACCCAGTACTTC. Amino acids: CASSRGLAGAETQYF. Based on the CDR3 plus reference TRBV11-3 and TRBJ2-5, the full variable domain is EAGVVQSPRYKIIEKKQPVAFWCNPISGHNTLYWYLQNLGQGPELLIRYENEEAVDDSQLPKDRFSAERLKGVDSTLKIQPAELGDSAVYLCASSRGLAGAETQYFGPGTRLLVL.

This clonotype was seen a few times. The V and J genes are TRBV7-9 and TRBJ2-1, with D hard to call. V was shortened by 7 bases and J by 7 bases, with 11 bases between the two germline ends. This CDR3 comprises 12 residues. The germline V gene has CDR1 SEHNR and CDR2 FQNEAQ (reference sequence). The CDR3 DNA is TGTGCCAGCACCTCGCCTTGGAATGAGCAGTTCTTC. Its protein product is CASTSPWNEQFF.

The CDR3 coding sequence is TGTGCCATCAAAAAACAGGGAGACCCCTCACAGGCTTTCTTT. Protein sequence: CAIKKQGDPSQAFF. This chain uses TRBV10-3 with TRBJ1-1; TRBD1 might be the D (6 bases). This CDR3 region has 14 residues. V was cut by 7 bases and J by 11 bases, with 23 bases left in between. Germline CDR1 is ENHRY and CDR2 is SYGVKD.

This clonotype was seen only a few times. The J gene is TRBJ2-3, the V gene TRBV4-2, with D possibly matching TRBD2 (5 bases). V was pared by 1 base and J by 3 bases, with 17 bases between. Germline CDR1 and CDR2: LGHNA and YNFKEQ. The CDR3 extends over 17 amino acids. The CDR3 here is CASSQGSLAIGTDTQYF. The CDR3 nucleotides read TGTGCCAGCAGCCAAGGAAGTCTAGCAATTGGGACAGATACGCAGTATTTT.

The chain joins TRBV15 to TRBJ2-6; D is uncertain. The CDR3 totals 15 residues. V dropped 2 bases and J dropped 0 bases, with 5 bases sitting between them. CDR1 and CDR2 from the germline V gene are LNHNV and YYDKDF (reference sequence). The CDR3 coding sequence is TGTGCCACCAGCAGACCCAACTCTGGGGCCAACGTCCTGACTTTC. It codes for CATSRPNSGANVLTF.

V is TRBV30 and J is TRBJ1-2; D is uncertain. The germline V and J ends were trimmed by 0 bases and 0 bases, with 5 bases remaining between them. Germline V CDR1 and CDR2: GTSNPN, SVGIG (reference sequence). The CDR3 is 13 amino acids. CDR3 sequence (DNA): TGTGCCTGGAGTGTAGTTTCTAACTATGGCTACACCTTC. Encoded protein: CAWSVVSNYGYTF.

This clonotype was seen at least ten times. The rearrangement links TRBV7-9 to TRBJ2-2; maybe TRBD2 (6 bases). Germline CDR1 is SEHNR and CDR2 is FQNEAQ (reference sequence). This CDR3 spans 14 amino acids. The ends were cut back, 7 bases at V and 2 bases at J, with 11 bases in the middle. The CDR3 region has the DNA TGTGCCAGCACACCCGGGGGTAACACCGGGGAGCTGTTTTTT. This sequence encodes CASTPGGNTGELFF.

The rearrangement uses TRBV4-2 and TRBJ1-1; tentatively, D is TRBD1 (6 bases). The germline V and J ends were trimmed by 1 base and 1 base, with 13 bases remaining between them. CDR1 and CDR2 (germline): LGHNA, YNFKEQ. The length of the CDR3 is 16 residues. The CDR3 loop reads CASSQVNTGSNTEAFF. Here the CDR3 DNA reads TGTGCCAGCAGCCAAGTGAATACAGGGTCGAACACTGAAGCTTTCTTT.

The rearrangement uses TRBV12-3 or TRBV12-4 and TRBJ2-5, with TRBD1 matching 7 bases. The CDR3 loop spans 16 amino acids. Losses at the gene ends were 4 bases for V and 4 bases for J; bases not matched to a gene: 12. CDR3 protein: CASSSLTGDPGETQYF. CDR3 DNA: TGTGCCAGCAGTTCACTTACAGGGGATCCAGGAGAGACCCAGTACTTC.

This chain links TRBV4-2 with TRBJ2-7; no clear D gene. Trimming shortened V by 1 base and J by 3 bases, and 13 bases separated the two germline ends. The CDR3 is 15 residues long. CDR1 is LGHNA and CDR2 is YNFKEQ in the germline V gene. The CDR3 protein is CASSQGLEGIYEQYF. The CDR3 DNA is TGTGCCAGCAGCCAAGGTCTCGAAGGAATCTACGAGCAGTACTTC.

The gene calls are TRBV7-9 and TRBJ1-4; D not resolved. Germline V gives CDR1 SEHNR, CDR2 FQNEAQ (reference sequence). The CDR3 spans 15 residues. V was pared by 4 bases and J by 0 bases, with 9 bases between. The CDR3 DNA is TGTGCCAGCAGCTCCGCGAGGGCAACTAATGAAAAACTGTTTTTT. It translates to CASSSARATNEKLFF.

The chain has TRBV3-1 and TRBJ2-6; D is perhaps TRBD1 (5 bases). The CDR3 is 15 residues long. Germline lookup yields CDR1 LGHDT and CDR2 YNNKEL (reference sequence). The V gene lost 2 bases and the J gene lost 0 bases, with 5 bases spanning the gap. Here the CDR3 DNA reads TGTGCCAGCAGCCAACAGGGCTCTGGGGCCAACGTCCTGACTTTC. It translates to CASSQQGSGANVLTF.

This clonotype turned up a few times. The chain uses TRBV7-9 and TRBJ2-1; no definite D call. The V and J ends lost 0 bases and 0 bases respectively, with 12 bases between them. This CDR3 region has 17 residues. CDR1 and CDR2 from the germline V gene are SEHNR and FQNEAQ (reference sequence). The DNA for the CDR3 is TGTGCCAGCAGCTTAGCGGGGTTAGGACGCTCCTACAATGAGCAGTTCTTC. Translating gives CASSLAGLGRSYNEQFF.

The chain is built from TRBV7-9 and TRBJ2-7; 8 bases line up with TRBD1. Germline V gene data show CDR1 as SEHNR and CDR2 as FQNEAQ (reference sequence). The CDR3 spans 18 residues. The V gene end was trimmed by 5 bases and the J gene end by 1 base; junction bases not matched to a gene: 16. As DNA, the CDR3 is TGTGCCAGCAGCCCGAAGGGACAGGCAAGAGGGGAATCCTACGAGCAGTACTTC. Encoded protein: CASSPKGQARGESYEQYF.

The chain has TRBV20-1 and TRBJ2-1; D is unresolved. The V and J ends lost 2 bases and 6 bases respectively, with 11 bases between them. The CDR3 covers 13 residues. Germline V gene data show CDR1 as DFQATT and CDR2 as SNEGSKA (reference sequence). The CDR3 DNA reads as TGCAGTGCTAGAAGGGCTAATGGCAATGAGCAGTTCTTC. Translating it yields CSARRANGNEQFF.

This clonotype has a handful of counts. CDR3 sequence reads: CASSLVASGRGNEQFF. The CDR3 region has the DNA TGTGCCAGCAGCTTAGTTGCTAGCGGGAGGGGAAATGAGCAGTTCTTC. This chain links TRBV7-2 with TRBJ2-1; 12 nucleotides match TRBD2. V gave up 1 base and J gave up 7 bases; unmatched junction bases: 5. The CDR3 length is 16 residues. In germline, CDR1 is SGHTA, CDR2 FQGNSA.

In this sample, this clonotype turned up a few times. The CDR3 nucleotides are TGCGCCAGCAGCCAAGTATACGGGACTTCGAGTGAGCAGTTCTTC. Residues: CASSQVYGTSSEQFF. V usage is TRBV4-3 and J usage is TRBJ2-1; tentatively, D is TRBD2 (6 bases). V was clipped by 1 base and J by 9 bases, with 16 bases between them. From germline, CDR1 is LGHNA and CDR2 YSLEER. The CDR3 has 15 residues.

This chain links TRBV12-3 or TRBV12-4 with TRBJ1-2; D is undetermined. The V end was cut by 11 bases, the J end by 2 bases, with 9 bases between. The CDR3 consists of 11 residues. The CDR3 here is CASDGNYGYTF. The CDR3 DNA is TGTGCCTCCGATGGGAACTATGGCTACACCTTC.

This clonotype was found a few times. The chain recombines TRBV6-2 or TRBV6-3 with TRBJ2-1, with TRBD2 matching 10 bases. The CDR3 consists of 15 residues. The germline gives CDR1 MNHEY, CDR2 SVGEGT. V lost 5 bases, J lost 2 bases, and 3 bases stayed unmatched. CDR3 DNA: TGTGCCAGCAGTATCCTAGCGGGAGCCTACAATGAGCAGTTCTTC. Its protein product is CASSILAGAYNEQFF.

This clonotype has more than one count but fewer than ten. The chain uses TRBV15 and TRBJ2-3; no clear D. V lost 1 base and J 3 bases, leaving 8 bases between the germline ends. The CDR3 sequence is 14 residues long. Germline V gene data show CDR1 as LNHNV and CDR2 as YYDKDF (reference sequence). As DNA, the CDR3 is TGTGCCACCAGCAGAGTGCAGCGTACAGATACGCAGTATTTT. Its protein product is CATSRVQRTDTQYF.

This chain uses TRBV7-2 with TRBJ1-2; the match to TRBD1 covers 7 bases. The trim removed 0 bases at V and 7 bases at J, leaving 8 bases unmatched. The CDR3 is made up of 15 amino acids. Germline CDR1 reads SGHTA; CDR2 reads FQGNSA. The CDR3 reads CASSLAGQRSSGYTF. CDR3 DNA: TGTGCCAGCAGCTTAGCGGGACAGAGGTCAAGTGGCTACACCTTC. The full variable domain, completed using reference TRBV7-2 and TRBJ1-2, is GAGVSQSPSNKVTEKGKDVELRCDPISGHTALYWYRQSLGQGLEFLIYFQGNSAPDKSGLPSDRFSAERTGGSVSTLTIQRTQQEDSAVYLCASSLAGQRSSGYTFGSGTRLTVV.

The chain couples TRBV11-3 to TRBJ2-2; TRBD1 matches 12 bases. V shed 5 bases and J 7 bases; nucleotides not matched to a gene: 8. CDR1 and CDR2 from the germline V gene are SGHNT and YENEEA. This CDR3 comprises 16 residues. CDR3 bases: TGTGCCAGCAGCATGGGGGGGACAGGGGGCTTCGGGGAGCTGTTTTTT. Amino acids: CASSMGGTGGFGELFF. The whole variable domain, remainder taken from reference TRBV11-3 and TRBJ2-2, is EAGVVQSPRYKIIEKKQPVAFWCNPISGHNTLYWYLQNLGQGPELLIRYENEEAVDDSQLPKDRFSAERLKGVDSTLKIQPAELGDSAVYLCASSMGGTGGFGELFFGEGSRLTVL.

The V call is TRBV4-1, the J call TRBJ2-1; D call uncertain. Germline V gene sequence: CDR1 MGHRA, CDR2 YSYEKL. Trimming removed 0 bases at V and 4 bases at J, with 13 bases between. The CDR3 consists of 16 residues. DNA of the CDR3: TGCGCCAGCAGCCAAGAACCAGTTAGGTCATACAATGAGCAGTTCTTC. It codes for CASSQEPVRSYNEQFF.

The V call is TRBV7-3, the J call TRBJ2-7; 9 nucleotides align to TRBD1. Germline-derived CDR1 and CDR2 are SGHTA and FQGTGA. With 5 bases clipped from V and 0 bases from J, the junction kept 5 bases outside the gene matches. The CDR3 extends over 15 amino acids. CDR3 DNA sequence: TGTGCCAGCAGCCCCGGGACAGGGACCTCCTACGAGCAGTACTTC. Translation gives CASSPGTGTSYEQYF.